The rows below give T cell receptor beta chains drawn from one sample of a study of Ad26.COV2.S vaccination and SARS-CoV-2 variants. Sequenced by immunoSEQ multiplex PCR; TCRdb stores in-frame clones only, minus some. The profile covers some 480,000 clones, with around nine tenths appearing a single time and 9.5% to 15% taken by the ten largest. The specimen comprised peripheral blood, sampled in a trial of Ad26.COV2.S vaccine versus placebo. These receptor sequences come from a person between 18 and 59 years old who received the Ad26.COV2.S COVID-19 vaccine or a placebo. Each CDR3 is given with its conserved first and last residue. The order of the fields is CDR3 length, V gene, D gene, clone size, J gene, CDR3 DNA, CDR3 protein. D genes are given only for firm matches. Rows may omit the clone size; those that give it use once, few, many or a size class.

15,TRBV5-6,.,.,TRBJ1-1,TGTGCCAGCAGCCCGCTGGGGCAGTTGAACACTGAAGCTTTCTTT,CASSPLGQLNTEAFF
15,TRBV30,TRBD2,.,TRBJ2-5,TGTGCCTGGCAATCCTGGACTAGCGGGAGGGAGACCCAGTACTTC,CAWQSWTSGRETQYF
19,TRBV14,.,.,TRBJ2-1,TGTGCCAGCAGCCAAGACGTTGCGGGAACACTTAGCTCCTACAATGAGCAGTTCTTC,CASSQDVAGTLSSYNEQFF
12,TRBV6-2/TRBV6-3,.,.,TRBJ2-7,TGTGCCAGCAGTCGTAACTGGTACGAGCAGTACTTC,CASSRNWYEQYF
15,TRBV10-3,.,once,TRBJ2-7,TGTGCCATCAGTGAGGTCGGTAGAACCTCCTACGAGCAGTACTTC,CAISEVGRTSYEQYF
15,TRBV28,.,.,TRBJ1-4,TGTGCCAGCAGTCTGGCGTGGGCTCGGGGTGAAAAACTGTTTTTT,CASSLAWARGEKLFF
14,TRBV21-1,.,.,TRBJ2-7,TGTGCCAGCCTAGCCGGACAGGGGAACTACGAGCAGTACTTC,CASLAGQGNYEQYF
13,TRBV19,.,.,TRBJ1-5,TGTGCCAGTGGGGGATTTAGCAATCAGCCCCAGCATTTT,CASGGFSNQPQHF
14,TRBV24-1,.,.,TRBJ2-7,TGTGCCACCAGTGATGCAACAGCAAATTACGAGCAGTACTTC,CATSDATANYEQYF
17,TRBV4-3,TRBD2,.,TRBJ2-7,TGCGCCAGCAGCCAAGATGCTAGCGGGAGGGTATACTACGAGCAGTACTTC,CASSQDASGRVYYEQYF
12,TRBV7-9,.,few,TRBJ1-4,TGTGCCACAGGGTTGAGGAATGAAAAACTGTTTTTT,CATGLRNEKLFF
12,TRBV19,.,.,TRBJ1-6,TGTGCCAGTAGTCCCCCAGACCTCCTCCTCCACTTT,CASSPPDLLLHF
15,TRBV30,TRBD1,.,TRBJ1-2,TGTGCCTGGAGTGTAGGGACAGGAAGCCCCTATGGCTACACCTTC,CAWSVGTGSPYGYTF
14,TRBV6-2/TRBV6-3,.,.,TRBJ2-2,TGTGCCAGCAGTAACCTAGTGGGGAACGGGGAGCTGTTTTTT,CASSNLVGNGELFF
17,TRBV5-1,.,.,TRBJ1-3,TGCGCCAGCAGCTTCCGAACCGGACAGCGCTCTGGAAACACCATATATTTT,CASSFRTGQRSGNTIYF
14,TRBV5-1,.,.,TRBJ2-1,TGCGCCAGCAGGATCACTTCGGCTTACAATGAGCAGTTCTTC,CASRITSAYNEQFF
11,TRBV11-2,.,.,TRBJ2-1,TGTGCCAGCAGCTTAGGTAGCCCTCCTTTCTTC,CASSLGSPPFF
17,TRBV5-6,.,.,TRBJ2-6,TGTGCCAGCAGCTTGGGTGTCAGTCCTTCTGGGGCCAACGTCCTGACTTTC,CASSLGVSPSGANVLTF
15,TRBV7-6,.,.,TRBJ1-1,TGTGCCAGCAGCTTAGTCGGGGGGACGAACACTGAAGCTTTCTTT,CASSLVGGTNTEAFF
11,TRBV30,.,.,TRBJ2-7,TGTGCCTGGGATGACTCCTACGAGCAGTACTTC,CAWDDSYEQYF
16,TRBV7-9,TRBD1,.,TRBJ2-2,TGTGCCAGCAGCTTATCAGGGGGCATCAACACCGGGGAGCTGTTTTTT,CASSLSGGINTGELFF
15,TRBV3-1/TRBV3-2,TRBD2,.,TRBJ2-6,TGTGCCAGCAGCCGGGGACTATCTGGGGCCAACGTCCTGACTTTC,CASSRGLSGANVLTF
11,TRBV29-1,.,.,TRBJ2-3,TGCAGCGGGGTTCGCACAGATACGCAGTATTTT,CSGVRTDTQYF
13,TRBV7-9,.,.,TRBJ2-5,TGTGCCAGCAGCCGCGATGCTGCGGAGACCCAGTACTTC,CASSRDAAETQYF
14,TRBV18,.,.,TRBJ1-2,TGTGCCAGCTCACCGGGGGGGGACTCCTATGGCTACACCTTC,CASSPGGDSYGYTF
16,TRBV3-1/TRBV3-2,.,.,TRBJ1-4,TGTGCCAGCAGCCAAGATAGGACGGGGTCCGATGAAAAACTGTTTTTT,CASSQDRTGSDEKLFF
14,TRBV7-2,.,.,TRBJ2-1,TGTGCCAGCAGCCACGGCGGCTCCTACAATGAGCAGTTCTTC,CASSHGGSYNEQFF